This paragraph covers one T cell receptor (beta chain) sequence. Antigen specificity is unknown. The data were obtained in a study of cytomegalovirus exposure and HLA in healthy donors. Donors were ostensibly healthy at sampling, although undocumented immune exposures were probable. Trimming removed 3 bases from V and 0 bases from J, with 12 bases in between. The CDR3 totals 16 residues. Germline CDR1 reads KGHSH; CDR2 reads LQKENI. Study-wide results and caveats: CMV serostatus stood as the only immune exposure information on hand. Later on, a genetic analysis was performed. It linked a missense variant in DCLRE1C with V- and J-gene trimming of TCR beta.

13 Jbeta primers and 60 Vbeta primers were used for the PCR. Data came from immunoSEQ multiplex PCR; TCRdb stores just in-frame clones and leaves some out. The profile shows 90,000 to 120,000 clones, 70% to 80% of them singletons. The TCR sequence derives from a woman between 35 and 50 years old in good health and CMV-seronegative. Material: PBMCs. This chain joins TRBV18 and TRBJ1-3, with D perhaps matching TRBD1 (6 bases). The DNA of the CDR3 is TGTGCCAGCTCACCTCAGGGGAGTAGCTCTGGAAACACCATATATTTT. Translated: CASSPQGSSSGNTIYF. The full variable domain, completed using reference TRBV18 and TRBJ1-3, is NAGVMQNPRHLVRRRGQEARLRCSPMKGHSHVYWYRQLPEEGLKFMVYLQKENIIDESGMPKERFSAEFPKEGPSILRIQQVVRGDSAAYFCASSPQGSSSGNTIYFGEGSWLTVV.